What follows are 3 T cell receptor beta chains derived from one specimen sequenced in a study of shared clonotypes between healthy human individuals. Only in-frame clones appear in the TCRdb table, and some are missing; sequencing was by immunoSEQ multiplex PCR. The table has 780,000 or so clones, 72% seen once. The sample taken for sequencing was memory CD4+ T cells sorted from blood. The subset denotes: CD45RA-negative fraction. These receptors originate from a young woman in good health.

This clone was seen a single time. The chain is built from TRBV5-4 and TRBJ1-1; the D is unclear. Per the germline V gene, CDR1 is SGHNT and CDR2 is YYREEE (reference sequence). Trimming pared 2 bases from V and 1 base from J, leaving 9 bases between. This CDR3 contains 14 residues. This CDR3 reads CASSFGVGNTEAFF. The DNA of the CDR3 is TGTGCCAGCAGCTTCGGAGTGGGGAACACTGAAGCTTTCTTT.

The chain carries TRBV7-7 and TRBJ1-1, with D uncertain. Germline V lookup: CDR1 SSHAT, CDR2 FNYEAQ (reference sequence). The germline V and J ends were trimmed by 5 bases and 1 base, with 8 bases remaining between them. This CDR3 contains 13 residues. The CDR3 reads CASSRDWNTEAFF. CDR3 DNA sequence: TGTGCCAGCAGCCGCGACTGGAACACTGAAGCTTTCTTT.

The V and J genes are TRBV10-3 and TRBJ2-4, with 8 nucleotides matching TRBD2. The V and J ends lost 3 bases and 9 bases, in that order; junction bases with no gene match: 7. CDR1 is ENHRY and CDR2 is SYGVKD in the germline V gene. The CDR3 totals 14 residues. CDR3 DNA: TGTGCCATCAGTGACGGGGGGGGCGCCGGCATTCAGTACTTC. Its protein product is CAISDGGGAGIQYF.